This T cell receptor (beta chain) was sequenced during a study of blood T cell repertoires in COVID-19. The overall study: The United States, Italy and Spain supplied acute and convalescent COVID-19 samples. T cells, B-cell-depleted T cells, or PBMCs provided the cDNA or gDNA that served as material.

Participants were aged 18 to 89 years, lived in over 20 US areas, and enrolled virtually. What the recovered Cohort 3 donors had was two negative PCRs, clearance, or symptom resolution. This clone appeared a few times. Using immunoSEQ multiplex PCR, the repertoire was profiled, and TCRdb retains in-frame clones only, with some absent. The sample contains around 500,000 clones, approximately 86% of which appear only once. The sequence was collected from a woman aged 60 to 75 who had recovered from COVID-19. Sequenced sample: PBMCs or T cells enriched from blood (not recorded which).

The CDR3 nucleotides are TGTGCCATCAGTGGTACAGGGGCAAAATCACCCCTCCACTTT. This translates into CAISGTGAKSPLHF. The rearrangement uses TRBV10-3 and TRBJ1-6; 7 bases map to TRBD1. This CDR3 spans 14 amino acids. Germline CDR1 ENHRY, CDR2 SYGVKD. V lost 4 bases to trimming and J lost 10 bases; unmatched junction nucleotides: 7.